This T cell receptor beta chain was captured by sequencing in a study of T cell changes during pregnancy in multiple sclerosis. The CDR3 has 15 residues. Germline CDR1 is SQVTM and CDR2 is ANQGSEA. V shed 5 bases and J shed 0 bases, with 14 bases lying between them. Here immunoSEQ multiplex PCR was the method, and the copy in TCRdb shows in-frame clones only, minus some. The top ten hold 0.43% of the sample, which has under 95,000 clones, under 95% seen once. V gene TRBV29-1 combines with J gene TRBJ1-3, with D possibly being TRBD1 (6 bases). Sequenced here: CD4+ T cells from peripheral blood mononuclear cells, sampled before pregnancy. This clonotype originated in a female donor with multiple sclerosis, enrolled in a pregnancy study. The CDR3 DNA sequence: TGCAGCGTTCGTCTCAGGGGTTCCTCTGGAAACACCATATATTTT. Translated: CSVRLRGSSGNTIYF.